Each of the 16 T cell receptor beta chains below was sequenced from the same sample in a study of T cell repertoires in cytomegalovirus infection (dated by TCRdb to between 2019 and 2020). Sequencing used an Illumina HiSeq 1500. The public reads were quality trimmed at Q25 with fastp and then assembled into clones with MiXCR by TCRdb, keeping productive beta chains. One record per CDR3 amino acid sequence lists the most common genes and DNA. This sample has about 530,000 distinct CDR3 sequences in its table, and about a quarter of those were observed once. The top ten hold roughly an eighth of the sample. The sequenced material came from PBMCs. All receptors derive from a human donor in good health (CMV status not recorded). Some clones in this sample may be carry-over from other donors' samples.

V and J are TRBV11-1 and TRBJ1-1; no firm D call. Germline lookup yields CDR1 SGHAT and CDR2 FQDESV (reference sequence). CDR3 length: 11 residues. Trimming took 5 bases from V and 13 from J, leaving 14 bases between them. The CDR3 sequence is CASSPGGRNFF. DNA for the CDR3: TGTGCCAGCAGCCCGGGAGGGCGGAATTTCTTT.

The chain joins TRBV7-2 to TRBJ1-2; D is uncertain. V was pared by 1 base and J by 3 bases, with 6 bases between. The germline V gene has CDR1 SGHTA and CDR2 FQGNSA. The CDR3 totals 13 residues. DNA for the CDR3: TGTGCCAGCAGCTTAGGTCCGGACTATGGCTACACCTTC. Translating it yields CASSLGPDYGYTF. The full variable domain, its missing parts supplied by reference TRBV7-2 and TRBJ1-2, is GAGVSQSPSNKVTEKGKDVELRCDPISGHTALYWYRQSLGQGLEFLIYFQGNSAPDKSGLPSDRFSAERTGGSVSTLTIQRTQQEDSAVYLCASSLGPDYGYTFGSGTRLTVV.

The chain has TRBV28 and TRBJ1-5; tentatively, D is TRBD1 (5 bases). The CDR3 contains 13 residues. Germline lookup yields CDR1 MDHEN and CDR2 SYDVKM. Trimming left V 5 bases short and J 6 bases short, with 11 bases between. CDR3 in DNA: TGTGCCAGCAGTGGGGGTGGTACTCAGCCCCAGCATTTT. It specifies CASSGGGTQPQHF.

The V call is TRBV27, the J call TRBJ2-2, with a tentative D call TRBD1 (5 bases). Germline CDR1 and CDR2: MNHEY and SMNVEV (reference sequence). The CDR3 length is 13 residues. Trimming shortened V by 2 bases and J by 9 bases, and 10 bases separated the two germline ends. CDR3 sequence: CASSLKGMRELFF. The DNA for the CDR3 is TGTGCCAGCAGTTTAAAGGGGATGAGGGAGCTGTTTTTT.

This clonotype was counted between two and nine times. Since a much larger clone is just one base distant, this may be a read error. This chain uses TRBV7-9 with TRBJ2-1; tentatively, D is TRBD2 (6 bases). Germline CDR1 and CDR2: SEHNR and FQNEAQ (reference sequence). CDR3 length equals 14 residues. Trimming pared 0 bases from V and 5 bases from J, leaving 8 bases between. The CDR3 DNA reads as TGTGCCAGCAGCTTAGCTAGCGGCGACAATGAGCAGTTCTTC. This encodes CASSLASGDNEQFF. The full variable domain, in which reference TRBV7-9 and TRBJ2-1 provide the parts outside the CDR3, is DTGVSQNPRHKITKRGQNVTFRCDPISEHNRLYWYRQTLGQGPEFLTYFQNEAQLEKSRLLSDRFSAERPKGSFSTLEIQRTEQGDSAMYLCASSLASGDNEQFFGPGTRLTVL.

The rearrangement uses TRBV2 and TRBJ1-5; no firm D call. Between the trimmed V and J ends, which lost 7 bases and 4 bases, there was a span of 11 bases. Germline assignment: CDR1 SNHLY and CDR2 FYNNEI. The CDR3 contains 13 residues. Here the CDR3 DNA reads TGTGCCAGCACGGTAGTCCCGAATCAGCCCCAGCATTTT. The encoded protein is CASTVVPNQPQHF.

This clonotype was seen a few times. This chain uses TRBV7-2 with TRBJ1-2; D is unclear. Germline values: CDR1 SGHTA, CDR2 FQGNSA. The CDR3 has 13 residues. Between the trimmed V and J ends, which lost 4 bases and 4 bases, there was a span of 10 bases. The CDR3 loop reads CASSYPTSYGYTF. As DNA, the CDR3 is TGTGCCAGCAGCTATCCAACCTCCTATGGCTACACCTTC.

The rearrangement joins TRBV7-9 to TRBJ2-5; 10 nucleotides line up with TRBD2. The junction had 4 bases not matched to a gene; V was cut back by 4 bases and J by 5 bases. This CDR3 region has 14 residues. CDR1 and CDR2 (germline): SEHNR, FQNEAQ (reference sequence). CDR3 amino acids: CASSSGLARETQYF. The CDR3 DNA follows: TGTGCCAGCAGCTCGGGACTAGCGAGGGAGACCCAGTACTTC. Based on the CDR3 plus reference TRBV7-9 and TRBJ2-5, the full variable domain is DTGVSQNPRHKITKRGQNVTFRCDPISEHNRLYWYRQTLGQGPEFLTYFQNEAQLEKSRLLSDRFSAERPKGSFSTLEIQRTEQGDSAMYLCASSSGLARETQYFGPGTRLLVL.

CDR3 DNA sequence: TGTGCCAGCAGTTACTACGGAGGAGCGGGGCGCAATGAGCAGTTCTTC. This gives the protein CASSYYGGAGRNEQFF. This sequence joins TRBV6-6 and TRBJ2-1; 7 bases fit TRBD2. V lost 1 base to trimming and J lost 6 bases; unmatched junction nucleotides: 9. CDR1 is MNHNY and CDR2 is SVGAGI in the germline V gene (reference sequence). CDR3 length: 16 amino acids.

The rearrangement links TRBV6-1 to TRBJ2-1; D gene ambiguous. CDR1 is MNHNS, CDR2 SASEGT, per germline. With 6 bases removed from V and 0 bases from J, the gap between germline ends came to 9 bases. The CDR3 has 14 residues. Here the CDR3 reads CASRTGLSYNEQFF. CDR3 coding DNA: TGTGCCAGCAGGACGGGTCTCTCCTACAATGAGCAGTTCTTC.

This rearrangement joins TRBV7-9 to TRBJ2-2; TRBD2 aligns across 9 bases. Per the germline V gene, CDR1 is SEHNR and CDR2 is FQNEAQ (reference sequence). Trimming took 4 bases from V and 4 from J; bases not matched to a gene: 10. This CDR3 comprises 17 residues. The CDR3 sequence is CASSSRSTSGATGELFF. The DNA for the CDR3 is TGTGCCAGCAGCTCCAGATCGACTAGCGGCGCCACCGGGGAGCTGTTTTTT.

This clonotype was seen at least ten times. The V call is TRBV4-1, the J call TRBJ1-5, with D unresolved. Germline lookup yields CDR1 MGHRA and CDR2 YSYEKL. The CDR3 runs to 15 residues. The V gene lost 3 bases and the J gene lost 3 bases, with 12 bases spanning the gap. CDR3: CASSHRLVNNQPQHF. CDR3 nucleotide sequence: TGCGCCAGCAGCCATAGACTGGTAAACAATCAGCCCCAGCATTTT.

This clonotype has a count of ten or more. This rearrangement joins TRBV25-1 to TRBJ1-1; D possibly corresponds to TRBD1 (5 bases). The CDR3 totals 12 residues. CDR1 and CDR2 from the germline V gene are MGHDK and SYGVNS. Trimming removed 4 bases at V and 5 bases at J, with 8 bases between. The CDR3 coding sequence is TGTGCCAGCAGTGGCGGGGGTACTGAAGCTTTCTTT. This translates into CASSGGGTEAFF.

V usage is TRBV6-5 and J usage is TRBJ2-2, with TRBD2 matching 8 bases. CDR1 and CDR2 (germline): MNHEY, SVGAGI. With V trimmed by 2 bases and J by 10 bases, 12 bases remained unmatched. The CDR3 covers 16 residues. The CDR3 region has the DNA TGTGCCAGCAGTTACGACCTAGCGGGCTGGAGGGAGGAGCTGTTTTTT. Amino acids: CASSYDLAGWREELFF.

CDR3 sequence: CAISESIGLAGQETQYF. The CDR3 region has the DNA TGTGCCATCAGTGAGTCCATCGGACTAGCGGGGCAAGAGACCCAGTACTTC. V gene TRBV10-3 combines with J gene TRBJ2-5; 12 bases are a match to TRBD2. With V trimmed by 0 bases and J by 2 bases, 4 bases remained unmatched. Germline V gene data show CDR1 as ENHRY and CDR2 as SYGVKD. The CDR3 has 17 residues.

This sequence joins TRBV6-1 and TRBJ2-7; 9 nucleotides align to TRBD1. The V segment lost 6 bases and the J segment 6 bases; nucleotides outside the gene matches: 9. Germline loops: CDR1 MNHNS, CDR2 SASEGT. This CDR3 has 14 residues. The CDR3 nucleotides read TGTGCCAGCAGACCGGGACAGGGCCTGCTCGAGCAGTACGTC. Protein sequence: CASRPGQGLLEQYV.